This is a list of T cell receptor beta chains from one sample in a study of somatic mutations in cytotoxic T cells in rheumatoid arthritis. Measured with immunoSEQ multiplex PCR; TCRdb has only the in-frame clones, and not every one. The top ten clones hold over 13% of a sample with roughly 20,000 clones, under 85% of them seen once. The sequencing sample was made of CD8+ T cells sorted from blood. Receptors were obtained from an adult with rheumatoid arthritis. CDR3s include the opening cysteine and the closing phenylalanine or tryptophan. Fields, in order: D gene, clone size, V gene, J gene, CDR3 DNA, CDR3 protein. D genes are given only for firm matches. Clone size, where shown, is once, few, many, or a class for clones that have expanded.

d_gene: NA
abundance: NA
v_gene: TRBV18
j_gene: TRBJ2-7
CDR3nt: TGTGCCAGCGGGGATGGGGTTCCCGAGCAGTACTTC
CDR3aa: CASGDGVPEQYF

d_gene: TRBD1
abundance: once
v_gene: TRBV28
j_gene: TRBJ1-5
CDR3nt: TGTGCCAGCAGTTTATGGGGAGGATTCGGACAGGGGGGCCAGCCCCAGCATTTT
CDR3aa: CASSLWGGFGQGGQPQHF

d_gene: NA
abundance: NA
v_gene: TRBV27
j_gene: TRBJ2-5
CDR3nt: TGTGCCAGCGGATTACGAGGGCTAGCCACCCAAGAGACCCAGTACTTC
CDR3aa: CASGLRGLATQETQYF

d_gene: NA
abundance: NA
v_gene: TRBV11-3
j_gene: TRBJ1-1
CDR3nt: TGTGCCAGCAGCAAAAAAACTCGGGGGAACCTTGAAGCTTTCTTT
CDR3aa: CASSKKTRGNLEAFF

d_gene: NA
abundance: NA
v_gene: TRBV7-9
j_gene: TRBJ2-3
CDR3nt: TGTGCCAGCATGGGGGGGACAAGGTTCCATGATACGCAGTATTTT
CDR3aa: CASMGGTRFHDTQYF

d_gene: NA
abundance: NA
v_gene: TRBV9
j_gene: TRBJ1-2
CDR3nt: TGTGCCAGCAGCTCTCGAAGGTATGGCTACACCTTC
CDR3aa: CASSSRRYGYTF

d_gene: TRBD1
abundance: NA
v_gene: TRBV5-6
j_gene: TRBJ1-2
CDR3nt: TGTGCCAGCAGCTTGGGGACAGGGTTGTCTGGCTACACCTTC
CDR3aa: CASSLGTGLSGYTF

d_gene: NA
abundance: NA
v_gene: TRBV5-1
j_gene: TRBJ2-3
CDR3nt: TGCGCCAGCAGCCAAGGGCCCAGCCTGGACACAGATACGCAGTATTTT
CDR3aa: CASSQGPSLDTDTQYF

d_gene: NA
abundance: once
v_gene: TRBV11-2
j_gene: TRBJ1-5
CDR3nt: TGTGCCAGCAGCTTAGGGGGGTATAGCAATCAGCCCCAGCATTTT
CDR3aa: CASSLGGYSNQPQHF

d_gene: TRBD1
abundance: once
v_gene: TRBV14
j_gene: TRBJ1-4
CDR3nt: TGTGCCAGCAGCCCCACAGGGGCCCCCAATGAAAAACTGTTTTTT
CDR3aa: CASSPTGAPNEKLFF

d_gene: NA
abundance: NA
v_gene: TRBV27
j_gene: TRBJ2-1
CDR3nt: TGTGCCAGCAGCCCGCGACAGGCCATCTACAATGAGCAGTTCTTC
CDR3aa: CASSPRQAIYNEQFF

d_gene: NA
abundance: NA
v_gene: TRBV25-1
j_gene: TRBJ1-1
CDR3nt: TGTGCCAGCAGGGGCCCTTCGGGCACTGAAGCTTTCTTT
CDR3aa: CASRGPSGTEAFF

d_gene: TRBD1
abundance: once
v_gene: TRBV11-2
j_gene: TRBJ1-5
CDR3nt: TGTGCCAGCAGCTTAGGACAGGGAGGGTATCGCAATCAGCCCCAGCATTTT
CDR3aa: CASSLGQGGYRNQPQHF

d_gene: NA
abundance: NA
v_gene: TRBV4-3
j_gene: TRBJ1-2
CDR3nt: TGCGCCAGCAGCCAAGATCTGATGGGGAACCATGGCTACACCTTC
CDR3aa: CASSQDLMGNHGYTF

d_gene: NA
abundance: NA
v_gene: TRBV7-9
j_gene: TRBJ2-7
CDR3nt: TGTGCCAGCAGCTTAGGGGGGGGCCCCTACGAGCAGTACTTC
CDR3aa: CASSLGGGPYEQYF

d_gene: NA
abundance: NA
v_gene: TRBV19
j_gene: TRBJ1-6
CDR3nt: TGTGCCAGTAGTCCGGGAGGCGGATCACCCCTCCACTTT
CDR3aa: CASSPGGGSPLHF

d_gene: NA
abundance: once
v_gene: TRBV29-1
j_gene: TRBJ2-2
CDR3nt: TGCAGCGTTGAAGTATGGACAGAGAACACCGGGGAGCTGTTTTTT
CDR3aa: CSVEVWTENTGELFF

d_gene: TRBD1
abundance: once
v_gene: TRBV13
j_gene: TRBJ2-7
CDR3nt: TGTGCCAGCAGCGCAAGGGGGACAGGGGGTAACGAGCAGTACTTC
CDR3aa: CASSARGTGGNEQYF

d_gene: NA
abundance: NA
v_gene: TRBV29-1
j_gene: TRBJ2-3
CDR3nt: TGCAGCGTTCCCCCCGCAGGACCTTCCGATACGCAGTATTTT
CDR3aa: CSVPPAGPSDTQYF

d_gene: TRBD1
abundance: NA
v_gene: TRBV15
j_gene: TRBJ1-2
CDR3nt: TGTGCCACCAGCCCGCGGACAGGGGAGGTTGATGGCTACACCTTC
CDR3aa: CATSPRTGEVDGYTF

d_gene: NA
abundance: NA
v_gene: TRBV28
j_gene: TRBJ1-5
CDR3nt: TGTGCCAGCAGGGCTTGGGACGGCTACAATCAGCCCCAGCATTTT
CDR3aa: CASRAWDGYNQPQHF

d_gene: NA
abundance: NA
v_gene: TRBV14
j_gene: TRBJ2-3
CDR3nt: TGTGCCAGCAGCCGGGGAGATACGCAGTATTTT
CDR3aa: CASSRGDTQYF